A single sample is the source of the 3 T cell receptor beta chains below, sequenced in a study of blood T cell repertoires in COVID-19. The assay was immunoSEQ multiplex PCR, and TCRdb's table has in-frame clones only and misses some. The sample shows about 310,000 clones, approximately 89% of them seen only once. Sequenced sample: peripheral blood. All receptors derive from a woman in her forties or fifties who had recovered from COVID-19.

The chain links TRBV4-3 to TRBJ2-1, with 7 nucleotides matching TRBD2. V lost 0 bases, J lost 5 bases, and 7 bases stayed unmatched. The germline V gene encodes CDR1 LGHNA and CDR2 YSLEER. There are 16 residues in the CDR3. The CDR3 spells CASSQDWREYNNEQFF. The CDR3 DNA sequence: TGCGCCAGCAGCCAAGATTGGCGGGAGTACAACAATGAGCAGTTCTTC.

The genes are TRBV24-1 and TRBJ2-3; 13 nucleotides agree with TRBD2. CDR1 is KGHDR and CDR2 is SFDVKD in the germline V gene. This CDR3 is 17 amino acids long. V lost 4 bases, J lost 0 bases, and 3 bases stayed unmatched. CDR3: CATSDQTSGGSTDTQYF. CDR3 bases: TGTGCCACCAGTGACCAGACTAGCGGGGGGAGCACAGATACGCAGTATTTT.

V is TRBV6-8 and J is TRBJ1-2; 12 nucleotides agree with TRBD1. There are 14 residues in the CDR3. Unmatched junction bases numbered 7, after V lost 6 bases and J lost 8 bases. Germline V gene data show CDR1 as MNHGY and CDR2 as SAAAGT. The CDR3 DNA is TGTGCCAGCAGGCGGGGACAGGGGGCGGGAGGCTACACCTTC. This sequence encodes CASRRGQGAGGYTF.